The subject of this entry is one T cell receptor beta chain. The data are from a study of blood T cell repertoires in COVID-19. For the study at large: Material from acute and convalescent COVID-19 was sourced from the United States, Italy and Spain. The cDNA or gDNA used as material had been derived from T cells, B-cell-depleted T cells, or PBMCs.

Germline V CDR1 and CDR2: SGHNT, YYREEE (reference sequence). The CDR3 is 16 amino acids. Germline trimming cut 0 bases from V and 1 base from J; bases unmatched to any gene: 5. In the authors' methods: The authors estimated nucleated cell counts from reference gene primer amplification. The method was immunoSEQ multiplex PCR; TCRdb's version includes in-frame clones alone and lacks a portion of them. V and J calls and clone size are as listed in that table; D and trimming were resolved from the DNA. The data contain 300,000 or so clones, roughly nine tenths of them seen just once; the ten biggest clones take up roughly 6.7%.

This chain links TRBV5-4 with TRBJ2-7; 9 bases agree with TRBD2. Material: peripheral blood. This sequence was found in a man aged 18 to 35 who had recovered from COVID-19. CDR3 DNA sequence: TGTGCCAGCAGCTTGGGGGGCCTAGCGGGGTCCTACGAGCAGTACTTC. It yields the protein CASSLGGLAGSYEQYF. Complete variable domain (other parts from reference TRBV5-4 and TRBJ2-7): ETGVTQSPTHLIKTRGQQVTLRCSSQSGHNTVSWYQQALGQGPQFIFQYYREEENGRGNFPPRFSGLQFPNYSSELNVNALELDDSALYLCASSLGGLAGSYEQYFGPGTRLTVT.